Detailed here is one T cell receptor beta chain. Its target is not known. After autologous stem cell transplantation all patients relapsed, and prior brentuximab vedotin exposure differed between cohorts. The sample is drawn from a study of PD-1 blockade in classical Hodgkin lymphoma. Study results and limitations: In newly diagnosed patients, baseline TCR diversity was reportedly below that of healthy donors. It was CD4+ TCR diversity, not CD8+, that rose significantly by C4D1.

Profiled with immunoSEQ multiplex PCR; TCRdb holds only in-frame clones, not every one. Of around 65,000 clones listed, around 91% are singletons. CDR3 length: 9 amino acids. The germline V gene encodes CDR1 MNHEY and CDR2 SMNVEV (reference sequence). V gave up 8 bases and J gave up 7 bases, with 6 bases separating them. Sample: peripheral blood mononuclear cells (PBMCs), taken at baseline. The TCR sequence derives from a human donor with classical Hodgkin lymphoma. The chain employs TRBV27 and TRBJ2-7; D ambiguous. The CDR3 loop is CASPPEQYF. The CDR3 nucleotides read TGTGCCAGCCCTCCAGAGCAGTACTTC.